A single sample is the source of the 26 T cell receptor beta chains below, sequenced in a study of cytomegalovirus exposure and HLA in healthy donors (dated by TCRdb to the late 2010s). The library was generated by the immunoSEQ multiplex PCR assay. A mixture of 60 forward primers for TCR Vbeta segments and 13 reverse primers for TCR Jbeta segments was used in the multiplex PCR. TCRdb retrieved this table from immuneACCESS and kept in-frame rearrangements only. Not all clones are present; in checked studies, unresolved V genes account for under half, and no reason is known for the remainder. This sample's table contains 150,000 or so clones. The biggest ten clones account for 2% to 2.5% of the sample. Input material: PBMCs. All receptors come from a man younger than 40 in good health and CMV-seronegative.

CDR3 amino acids: CASTAADRGRNEQFF. The CDR3, as DNA: TGTGCCAGCACCGCAGCTGACAGGGGAAGGAATGAGCAGTTCTTC. The chain has TRBV6-5 and TRBJ2-1, with 8 positions matching TRBD1. Germline loops: CDR1 MNHEY, CDR2 SVGAGI. The CDR3 sequence is 15 residues long. The J segment lost 7 bases and the V segment lost 7 bases, leaving 12 bases of the junction unmatched.

The chain is built from TRBV9 and TRBJ2-7; 8 bases fit TRBD1. The germline gives CDR1 SGDLS, CDR2 YYNGEE. V lost 4 bases, J lost 4 bases, and 4 bases stayed unmatched. The CDR3 totals 13 residues. CDR3 residues: CASSSRQGYEQYF. The CDR3 region has the DNA TGTGCCAGCAGCTCGCGACAGGGGTACGAGCAGTACTTC.

The CDR3 DNA reads as TGTGCCAGCAGTTTAGGCGGACAGGGGGTGGGGGATGGGCAGTTCTTC. It encodes CASSLGGQGVGDGQFF. The chain employs TRBV28 and TRBJ2-1; 10 bases agree with TRBD1. Germline V gives CDR1 MDHEN, CDR2 SYDVKM. J was trimmed by 12 bases and V by 2 bases; bases with no gene match: 13. The CDR3 runs to 16 residues.

The V gene is TRBV27, the J gene TRBJ2-3, with D tentatively TRBD2 (5 bases). This CDR3 comprises 15 residues. V gave up 0 bases and J gave up 6 bases, with 13 bases separating them. Germline V gives CDR1 MNHEY, CDR2 SMNVEV (reference sequence). CDR3 sequence reads: CASSLSRGVRDTQYF. The CDR3 DNA is TGTGCCAGCAGTTTATCCCGGGGAGTTCGGGATACGCAGTATTTT.

This CDR3 reads CASSPPHPGPMNTEAFF. The DNA of the CDR3 is TGTGCCAGCTCACCACCCCACCCTGGGCCCATGAACACTGAAGCTTTCTTT. The J gene is TRBJ1-1, the V gene TRBV18; no firm D call. V lost 0 bases, J lost 0 bases, and 14 bases lay in between. This CDR3 has 17 residues. Germline V lookup: CDR1 KGHSH, CDR2 LQKENI.

This chain links TRBV11-2 with TRBJ2-2; D remains unclear. Trimming shortened V by 0 bases and J by 4 bases, and 12 bases separated the two germline ends. The CDR3 is 16 amino acids. Germline assignment: CDR1 SGHAT and CDR2 FQNNGV. This CDR3 reads CASSLDAISGTGELFF. Written as DNA, the CDR3 is TGTGCCAGCAGCTTAGACGCAATCTCGGGCACCGGGGAGCTGTTTTTT.

This rearrangement joins TRBV6-5 to TRBJ2-7; 13 positions agree with TRBD2. CDR1 and CDR2 (germline): MNHEY, SVGAGI. The CDR3 spans 16 residues. After removal of 0 bases from V and 3 bases from J, the junction contained 2 bases not matched to a gene. In DNA, the CDR3 is TGTGCCAGCAGTTACTCGCGGACTAGCGGGAGCTACGAGCAGTACTTC. It is translated as CASSYSRTSGSYEQYF.

The chain combines TRBV5-1 with TRBJ1-5; TRBD1 matches at 8 bases. V lost 0 bases, J lost 5 bases, and 7 bases stayed unmatched. Germline assignment: CDR1 SGHRS and CDR2 YFSETQ. This CDR3 has 16 residues. The CDR3 sequence is CASSLGTGFGHQPQHF. CDR3 coding DNA: TGCGCCAGCAGCTTGGGGACAGGGTTTGGCCATCAGCCCCAGCATTTT.

The chain carries TRBV6-6 and TRBJ2-1; D unresolved. The CDR3 sequence is 10 residues long. Germline CDR1 MNHNY, CDR2 SVGAGI (reference sequence). The V end was cut by 10 bases, the J end by 6 bases, with 7 bases between. The CDR3 is CATYSNEQFF. The DNA of the CDR3 is TGTGCCACCTACAGCAATGAGCAGTTCTTC.

The J gene is TRBJ2-3, the V gene TRBV11-2, with TRBD2 matching 12 bases. The CDR3 covers 15 residues. V lost 5 bases, J lost 6 bases, and 6 bases stayed unmatched. CDR1 is SGHAT, CDR2 FQNNGV, per germline. In DNA, the CDR3 is TGTGCCAGCAGCGCCCTAGCGGGAGGGCCTGATACGCAGTATTTT. This encodes CASSALAGGPDTQYF. Full variable domain (rest looked up from reference TRBV11-2 and TRBJ2-3): EAGVAQSPRYKIIEKRQSVAFWCNPISGHATLYWYQQILGQGPKLLIQFQNNGVVDDSQLPKDRFSAERLKGVDSTLKIQPAKLEDSAVYLCASSALAGGPDTQYFGPGTRLTVL.

The chain employs TRBV28 and TRBJ1-3, with TRBD1 identical over 8 bases. Germline V gene lookup returns CDR1 MDHEN and CDR2 SYDVKM. J was trimmed by 4 bases and V by 5 bases; bases with no gene match: 13. There are 17 residues in the CDR3. The CDR3 DNA is TGTGCCAGCAGTGCCACTTCGAGGACAGGGCTAGGAAACACCATATATTTT. Residues: CASSATSRTGLGNTIYF.

The V call is TRBV7-2, the J call TRBJ2-1; possibly TRBD2 for D (6 bases). Trimming stripped 0 bases from V and 3 bases from J, with 15 bases between. The germline CDR1 and CDR2 sequences are SGHTA and FQGNSA. There are 17 residues in the CDR3. CDR3 DNA sequence: TGTGCCAGCAGCTTAGCCCCAACGGGAGTGATCTACAATGAGCAGTTCTTC. It codes for CASSLAPTGVIYNEQFF.

J is TRBJ2-7 and V is TRBV7-6, with D perhaps matching TRBD2 (6 bases). Trimming left V 5 bases short and J 0 bases short, with 14 bases between. CDR1 and CDR2 from the germline V gene are SGHVS and FNYEAQ. This CDR3 is 15 amino acids long. CDR3 region: CASSLSGGHSYEQYF. CDR3 in DNA: TGTGCCAGCAGCCTAAGCGGAGGGCACTCCTACGAGCAGTACTTC.

This chain joins TRBV7-6 and TRBJ2-1, with 7 nucleotides matching TRBD2. The trim removed 5 bases at V and 9 bases at J, leaving 7 bases unmatched. The CDR3 extends over 13 amino acids. Per germline, CDR1 SGHVS and CDR2 FNYEAQ. CDR3 sequence: CASSGGASGEQFF. CDR3 sequence (DNA): TGTGCCAGCAGCGGCGGGGCTAGCGGTGAGCAGTTCTTC. The full variable domain, its missing parts supplied by reference TRBV7-6 and TRBJ2-1, is GAGVSQSPRYKVTKRGQDVALRCDPISGHVSLYWYRQALGQGPEFLTYFNYEAQQDKSGLPNDRFSAERPEGSISTLTIQRTEQRDSAMYRCASSGGASGEQFFGPGTRLTVL.

The chain recombines TRBV19 with TRBJ2-7; TRBD1 agrees at 7 bases. The CDR3 is 15 residues long. CDR1 and CDR2 (germline): LNHDA, SQIVND (reference sequence). V was pared by 1 base and J by 4 bases, with 7 bases of the junction left unmatched. CDR3: CASSIGGGTDYEQYF. The CDR3 DNA is TGTGCCAGTAGTATAGGGGGTGGGACAGATTACGAGCAGTACTTC.

This sequence joins TRBV7-9 and TRBJ1-1; 8 bases align to TRBD1. This CDR3 has 15 residues. V shed 4 bases and J 5 bases; nucleotides not matched to a gene: 9. Germline V gene sequence: CDR1 SEHNR, CDR2 FQNEAQ (reference sequence). The CDR3 DNA reads as TGTGCCAGCAGCTCGGACAGGGAACAGGGAACTGAAGCTTTCTTT. This sequence encodes CASSSDREQGTEAFF.

This chain links TRBV19 with TRBJ1-1; D may be TRBD1 (6 bases). The CDR3 loop spans 15 amino acids. CDR1 LNHDA and CDR2 SQIVND come from the germline V gene (reference sequence). V dropped 4 bases and J dropped 0 bases, with 12 bases sitting between them. The CDR3 sequence is CASSSRGAMNTEAFF. The CDR3 DNA is TGTGCCAGTAGTAGCAGGGGCGCAATGAACACTGAAGCTTTCTTT.

The chain combines TRBV4-1 with TRBJ2-7; 9 bases match TRBD1. Trimming removed 1 base from V and 6 bases from J; junction bases left unmatched: 10. The CDR3 totals 16 residues. Germline CDR1 MGHRA, CDR2 YSYEKL. The CDR3 DNA sequence: TGCGCCAGCAGCCAAGTTGGGGACAGGGATTTTGCCGAGCAGTACTTC. Its translation is CASSQVGDRDFAEQYF.

Comments on this clone: This specimen includes other DNA sequences encoding the same CDR3. The J gene is TRBJ1-1, the V gene TRBV5-1, with TRBD1 matching 8 bases. The V segment lost 2 bases and the J segment 1 base; nucleotides outside the gene matches: 4. Germline-derived CDR1 and CDR2 are SGHRS and YFSETQ. The CDR3 has 15 residues. CDR3 protein: CASSLLTGANTEAFF. The CDR3 DNA follows: TGCGCCAGCAGCTTATTGACAGGGGCGAACACTGAAGCTTTCTTT. Combining the CDR3 with reference TRBV5-1 and TRBJ1-1 gives the whole variable domain KAGVTQTPRYLIKTRGQQVTLSCSPISGHRSVSWYQQTPGQGLQFLFEYFSETQRNKGNFPGRFSGRQFSNSRSEMNVSTLELGDSALYLCASSLLTGANTEAFFGQGTRLTVV.

The J gene is TRBJ2-5, the V gene TRBV29-1; 7 nucleotides agree with TRBD2. The trim removed 8 bases at V and 1 base at J, leaving 22 bases unmatched. Germline CDR1 reads SQVTM; CDR2 reads ANQGSEA. The CDR3 is made up of 18 amino acids. The CDR3 here is CSSRRRGGWVGLQETQYF. CDR3 nucleotides: TGCAGCTCCCGGCGAAGGGGAGGGTGGGTTGGGCTCCAAGAGACCCAGTACTTC.

The chain couples TRBV6-1 to TRBJ1-2; TRBD1 matches 11 bases. The J segment lost 5 bases and the V segment lost 4 bases, leaving 3 bases of the junction unmatched. Germline CDR1 MNHNS, CDR2 SASEGT. The CDR3 has 14 residues. In DNA form, the CDR3 reads TGTGCCAGCAGTGTTGGACAGGGGGCGTATGGCTACACCTTC. Translated: CASSVGQGAYGYTF.

This CDR3 reads CASSAHGTVNQPQHF. In DNA form, the CDR3 reads TGTGCCAGCAGTGCCCACGGGACAGTTAATCAGCCCCAGCATTTT. The chain recombines TRBV28 with TRBJ1-5, with 7 bases fitting TRBD1. This CDR3 region has 15 residues. Trimming removed 5 bases from V and 4 bases from J; junction bases left unmatched: 8. Germline V gene lookup returns CDR1 MDHEN and CDR2 SYDVKM.

The CDR3 DNA reads TGTGCCAGCAGCTTTGAGAAAAATGAGCAGTTCTTC. Amino acid sequence: CASSFEKNEQFF. The gene calls are TRBV5-4 and TRBJ2-1; no clear D gene. Trimming took 2 bases from V and 7 from J, leaving 7 bases between them. The CDR3 has 12 residues. Germline-derived CDR1 and CDR2 are SGHNT and YYREEE (reference sequence).

J is TRBJ1-1 and V is TRBV13, with D possibly matching TRBD1 (6 bases). Per the germline V gene, CDR1 is PRHDT and CDR2 is FYEKMQ (reference sequence). The CDR3 contains 15 residues. V was clipped by 5 bases and J by 2 bases, with 15 bases between them. Here the CDR3 reads CASSLQGWTNTEAFF. In DNA form, the CDR3 reads TGTGCCAGCAGCCTCCAGGGGTGGACAAACACTGAAGCTTTCTTT.

V gene TRBV7-6 combines with J gene TRBJ1-1, with D possibly matching TRBD1 (6 bases). The CDR3 spans 16 residues. Trimming removed 0 bases at V and 0 bases at J, with 11 bases between. From germline, CDR1 is SGHVS and CDR2 FNYEAQ. This CDR3 reads CASSLAGGHMNTEAFF. In nucleotides, the CDR3 is TGTGCCAGCAGCTTAGCCGGGGGGCACATGAACACTGAAGCTTTCTTT.

The chain recombines TRBV7-3 with TRBJ2-1; 12 bases align to TRBD2. The CDR3 length is 15 residues. CDR1 and CDR2 from the germline V gene are SGHTA and FQGTGA. V was pared by 2 bases and J by 6 bases, with 2 bases of the junction left unmatched. CDR3: CASSLGLAGTNEQFF. CDR3 sequence (DNA): TGTGCCAGCAGCTTAGGACTAGCGGGAACCAATGAGCAGTTCTTC.